This T cell receptor beta chain was profiled in a study of CD8 T cells in ankylosing spondylitis. To note about this clonotype: Antigen specificity is unknown.

With 4 bases removed from V and 6 bases from J, the gap between germline ends came to 22 bases. The germline V gene encodes CDR1 DFQATT and CDR2 SNEGSKA (reference sequence). The CDR3 is 15 amino acids. 5'-RACE, quantitative and with molecular barcodes, yielded the TCR beta libraries. TCRdb re-called the 5' RACE reads with MiXCR, one entry per CDR3 protein. The table records about 250,000 distinct CDR3 sequences, roughly a third of them present only once. General study results and limits: Characteristic of ankylosing spondylitis blood, it appeared, was a TCR beta motif comprising several highly homologous variants. Disease-linked clones bore a CD8+ phenotype, appearing relatively rarely in peripheral blood. Disease-linked clones reportedly concentrated significantly in matched ankylosing spondylitis synovial fluid.

Source material: blood, either unsorted or a sorted T cell fraction (not recorded which). This receptor was identified in a male donor with ankylosing spondylitis or in good health (not recorded which). The chain uses TRBV20-1 and TRBJ2-7; TRBD2 might be the D (6 bases). The CDR3 DNA sequence: TGCAGTGCTAAAAAGACTAGACAATTAACGGGCGAGCAGTACTTC. It specifies CSAKKTRQLTGEQYF.